The table lists the clone carrying this T cell receptor beta chain with a count of one. The antigen remains undetermined. V was cut by 3 bases and J by 1 base, with 9 bases left in between. The CDR3 extends over 14 amino acids. CDR1 is SNHLY, CDR2 FYNNEI, per germline. The sample belongs to a study of cytomegalovirus exposure and HLA in healthy donors. Regarding the study as a whole: DRB1 had the most TCR associations and HLA-C the fewest, a later analysis found, with rates varying by HLA locus. As a later analysis showed, several of the most significant clusters appeared to be linked to common viral pathogens. Overall, approximately 150 TCR beta chains were annotated as cytomegalovirus-associated.

The PCR was carried out with 60 Vbeta primers and 13 Jbeta primers. Sequencing used immunoSEQ multiplex PCR; TCRdb keeps in-frame clones, though not all of them. This table has around 100,000 clones, over 60% appearing once. The V gene is TRBV2, the J gene TRBJ1-2, with D hard to call. The receptor was derived from a man in his 60s in good health and CMV-seropositive. Sequencing was carried out using PBMCs. CDR3 in amino acids: CASSERVFNYGYTF. CDR3 in DNA: TGTGCCAGCAGTGAGCGGGTCTTTAACTATGGCTACACCTTC.